This T cell receptor beta chain was sequenced in a study of T cell clones after liver transplantation. CDR3 length: 14 amino acids. CDR1 and CDR2 from the germline V gene are SGHAT and FQNNGV. Losses at the gene ends were 5 bases for V and 3 bases for J; bases not matched to a gene: 6. TCRdb's copy holds only in-frame clones and misses some; the assay was immunoSEQ multiplex PCR. The sample includes tens of thousands of clones, 90% of them seen just once. The sample in question was CD4+ T cells from blood, obtained before liver transplant. The V gene is TRBV11-2, the J gene TRBJ2-7; 8 nucleotides line up with TRBD1. This sequence originates from a human donor who received a liver transplant. CDR3: CASSTGQGHYEQYF. CDR3 DNA: TGTGCCAGCAGCACCGGACAGGGCCACTACGAGCAGTACTTC.